These 11 T cell receptor beta chains originate from one sample sequenced in a study of technical replicates of blood from a few donors. Assay used: immunoSEQ multiplex PCR; TCRdb lists only in-frame clones, some missing. The table has fewer than 65,000 clones, about 87% seen once. What was sequenced was PBMCs. These receptors were obtained from a human donor in good health. Some clones in this sample may be carry-over from other donors' samples.

This clone has a handful of counts. J is TRBJ1-2 and V is TRBV6-6; tentatively, D is TRBD1 (6 bases). From germline, CDR1 is MNHNY and CDR2 SVGAGI (reference sequence). Trimming stripped 8 bases from V and 4 bases from J, with 14 bases between. The CDR3 contains 13 residues. Here the CDR3 reads CASHREGSYGYTF. The CDR3 DNA is TGTGCCAGCCACAGGGAGGGGAGCTATGGCTACACCTTC.

This chain links TRBV19 with TRBJ1-2, with 7 bases lining up with TRBD1. The CDR3 covers 14 residues. Trimming removed 8 bases from V and 4 bases from J; junction bases left unmatched: 10. The germline CDR1 and CDR2 sequences are LNHDA and SQIVND (reference sequence). This CDR3 is CASGMGTELYGYTF. CDR3 sequence (DNA): TGTGCCAGTGGGATGGGGACAGAGCTCTATGGCTACACCTTC.

V and J are TRBV11-2 and TRBJ2-7; D possibly corresponds to TRBD1 (6 bases). Germline V gene sequence: CDR1 SGHAT, CDR2 FQNNGV. This CDR3 is built from 13 residues. Deletions cut 7 bases from V and 5 bases from J, with 15 bases between. The CDR3 loop reads CASNPSGAHEQYF. In nucleotides, the CDR3 is TGTGCCAGCAATCCCTCAGGGGCTCACGAGCAGTACTTC. Full variable domain (remainder filled in from reference TRBV11-2 and TRBJ2-7): EAGVAQSPRYKIIEKRQSVAFWCNPISGHATLYWYQQILGQGPKLLIQFQNNGVVDDSQLPKDRFSAERLKGVDSTLKIQPAKLEDSAVYLCASNPSGAHEQYFGPGTRLTVT.

V usage is TRBV5-6 and J usage is TRBJ1-1, with D hard to call. The CDR3 has 12 amino acids. From germline, CDR1 is SGHDT and CDR2 YYEEEE. Trimming left V 5 bases short and J 7 bases short, with 12 bases between. The CDR3 here is CASSQQRREAFF. DNA for the CDR3: TGTGCCAGCAGTCAACAGCGGCGTGAAGCTTTCTTT.

V and J are TRBV30 and TRBJ1-6; D call uncertain. The V gene lost 5 bases and the J gene lost 7 bases, with 12 bases spanning the gap. The CDR3 has 13 residues. Germline V lookup: CDR1 GTSNPN, CDR2 SVGIG (reference sequence). The chain's CDR3 is CAWAGESNSPLHF. CDR3 bases: TGTGCCTGGGCGGGTGAATCCAATTCACCCCTCCACTTT.

This chain links TRBV19 with TRBJ2-2; D is perhaps TRBD2 (5 bases). The CDR3 is 14 amino acids. Germline V gene sequence: CDR1 LNHDA, CDR2 SQIVND (reference sequence). V was shortened by 0 bases and J by 4 bases, with 6 bases between the two germline ends. The CDR3 nucleotides are TGTGCCAGTAGTATAGAAGGAGGCACCGGGGAGCTGTTTTTT. Amino acid sequence: CASSIEGGTGELFF.

V and J are TRBV10-1 and TRBJ2-2; D is perhaps TRBD2 (7 bases). CDR3 length: 16 amino acids. Trimming took off 8 bases at V and 6 bases at J, with 22 bases between the two ends. In germline, CDR1 is WNHNN, CDR2 SYGVQD (reference sequence). CDR3 in DNA: TGCGCCAGCCCAGGGTCCGGGGGGCGCCGCCCCGGGGAGCTGTTTTTT. Amino acid sequence: CASPGSGGRRPGELFF.

The V and J genes are TRBV7-9 and TRBJ1-1, with D perhaps matching TRBD1 (6 bases). CDR1 is SEHNR, CDR2 FQNEAQ, per germline (reference sequence). V lost 1 base and J 5 bases, leaving 14 bases between the germline ends. This CDR3 contains 15 residues. The CDR3 bases are TGTGCCAGCAGCTTAGATCGGGGGGCGAATACTGAAGCTTTCTTT. This translates into CASSLDRGANTEAFF.

J is TRBJ2-3 and V is TRBV5-8; the D is unclear. The ends were cut back, 1 base at V and 0 bases at J, with 12 bases in the middle. Germline assignment: CDR1 SGHTS and CDR2 YDEGEE. CDR3 size: 16 residues. Here the CDR3 DNA reads TGTGCCAGCAGCTTGTCGTTTGCGCCTAGCACAGATACGCAGTATTTT. It specifies CASSLSFAPSTDTQYF.

The V call is TRBV5-1, the J call TRBJ2-1; no clear D. CDR1 is SGHRS and CDR2 is YFSETQ in the germline V gene. V gave up 0 bases and J gave up 5 bases, with 9 bases separating them. The CDR3 totals 14 residues. The CDR3 spells CASSLDAGHNEQFF. Written as DNA, the CDR3 is TGCGCCAGCAGCTTGGATGCAGGTCACAATGAGCAGTTCTTC.

The chain links TRBV30 to TRBJ2-7, with D unclear. Germline V gives CDR1 GTSNPN, CDR2 SVGIG (reference sequence). Trimming pared 3 bases from V and 5 bases from J, leaving 11 bases between. The CDR3 loop spans 12 amino acids. The CDR3 is CAWSDFEDEQYF. CDR3 coding DNA: TGTGCCTGGAGCGACTTCGAGGACGAGCAGTACTTC.